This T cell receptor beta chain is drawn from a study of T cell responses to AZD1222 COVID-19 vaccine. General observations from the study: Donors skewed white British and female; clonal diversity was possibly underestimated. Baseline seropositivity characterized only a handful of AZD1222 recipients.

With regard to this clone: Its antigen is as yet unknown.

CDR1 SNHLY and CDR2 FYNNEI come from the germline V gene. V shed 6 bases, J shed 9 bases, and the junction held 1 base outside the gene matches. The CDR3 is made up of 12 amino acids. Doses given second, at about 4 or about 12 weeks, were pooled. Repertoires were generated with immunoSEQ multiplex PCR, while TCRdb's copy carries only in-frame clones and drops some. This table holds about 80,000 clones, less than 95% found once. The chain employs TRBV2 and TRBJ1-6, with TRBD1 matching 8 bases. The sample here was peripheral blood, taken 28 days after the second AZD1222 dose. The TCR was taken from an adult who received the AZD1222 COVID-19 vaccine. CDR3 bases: TGTGCCAGCAGGACAGGGGCTTCACCCCTCCACTTT. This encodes CASRTGASPLHF.